The clone carrying this T cell receptor beta chain was recorded at least ten times. Its antigen is unknown. Each sample used at least 6 million PBMCs. The second PCR ran about 6 to 12 cycles with a sample-barcoded 5' primer and J-beta primers. TCRdb processed the 5' RACE reads anew with MiXCR; each CDR3 protein has one entry. The top ten clones hold roughly 23% of a sample with roughly 1.9 million distinct CDR3 sequences, about 39% of them seen once. The sample comes from a study of blood T cells in healthy people across ages. V shed 1 base and J shed 3 bases, with 10 bases lying between them. This CDR3 region has 15 residues. Findings and caveats of the study: A roughly linear fall in TCR beta diversity per million T cells was seen with increasing age. Estimates of diversity drawn from one million T cells were considered underestimates.

This clonotype was obtained from a human donor in good health. The source material was blood. This rearrangement joins TRBV12-3 or TRBV12-4 to TRBJ2-1; no clear D. CDR3 residues: CASSLVATDYNEQFF. The DNA for the CDR3 is TGTGCCAGCAGTTTAGTCGCTACAGACTACAATGAGCAGTTCTTC.